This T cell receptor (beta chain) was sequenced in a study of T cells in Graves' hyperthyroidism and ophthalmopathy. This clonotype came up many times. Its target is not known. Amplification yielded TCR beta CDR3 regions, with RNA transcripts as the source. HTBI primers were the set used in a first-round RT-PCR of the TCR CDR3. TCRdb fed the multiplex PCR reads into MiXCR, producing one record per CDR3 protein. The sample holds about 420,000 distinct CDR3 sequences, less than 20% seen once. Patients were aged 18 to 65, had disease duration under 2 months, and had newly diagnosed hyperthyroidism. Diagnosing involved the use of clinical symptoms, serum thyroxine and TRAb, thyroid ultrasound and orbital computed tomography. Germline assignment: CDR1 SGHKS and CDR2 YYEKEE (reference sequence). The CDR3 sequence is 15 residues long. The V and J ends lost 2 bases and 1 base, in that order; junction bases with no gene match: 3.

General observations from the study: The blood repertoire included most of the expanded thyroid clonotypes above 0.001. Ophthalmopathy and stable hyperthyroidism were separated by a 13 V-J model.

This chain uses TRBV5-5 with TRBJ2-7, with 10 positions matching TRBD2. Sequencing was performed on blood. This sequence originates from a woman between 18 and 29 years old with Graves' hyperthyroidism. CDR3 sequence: CASSFTSGVSYEQYF. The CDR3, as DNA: TGTGCCAGCAGCTTCACTAGCGGGGTTTCCTACGAGCAGTACTTC.